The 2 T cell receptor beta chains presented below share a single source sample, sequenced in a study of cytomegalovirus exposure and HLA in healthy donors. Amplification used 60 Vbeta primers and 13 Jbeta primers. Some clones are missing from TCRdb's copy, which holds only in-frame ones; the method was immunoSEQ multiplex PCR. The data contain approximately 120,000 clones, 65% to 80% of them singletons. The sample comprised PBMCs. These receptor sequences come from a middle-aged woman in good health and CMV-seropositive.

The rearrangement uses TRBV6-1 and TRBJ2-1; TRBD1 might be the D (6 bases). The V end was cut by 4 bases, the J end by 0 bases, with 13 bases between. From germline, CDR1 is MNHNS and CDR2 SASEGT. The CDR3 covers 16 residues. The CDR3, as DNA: TGTGCCAGCAGTGCCCGACAGGCCAGCTCCTACAATGAGCAGTTCTTC. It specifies CASSARQASSYNEQFF.

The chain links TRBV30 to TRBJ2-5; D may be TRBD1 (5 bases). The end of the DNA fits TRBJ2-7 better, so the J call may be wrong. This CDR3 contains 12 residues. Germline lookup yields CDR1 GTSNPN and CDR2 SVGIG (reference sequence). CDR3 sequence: CAWNRDSYEQYF. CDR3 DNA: TGTGCCTGGAACAGAGACAGCTACGAGCAGTACTTC.